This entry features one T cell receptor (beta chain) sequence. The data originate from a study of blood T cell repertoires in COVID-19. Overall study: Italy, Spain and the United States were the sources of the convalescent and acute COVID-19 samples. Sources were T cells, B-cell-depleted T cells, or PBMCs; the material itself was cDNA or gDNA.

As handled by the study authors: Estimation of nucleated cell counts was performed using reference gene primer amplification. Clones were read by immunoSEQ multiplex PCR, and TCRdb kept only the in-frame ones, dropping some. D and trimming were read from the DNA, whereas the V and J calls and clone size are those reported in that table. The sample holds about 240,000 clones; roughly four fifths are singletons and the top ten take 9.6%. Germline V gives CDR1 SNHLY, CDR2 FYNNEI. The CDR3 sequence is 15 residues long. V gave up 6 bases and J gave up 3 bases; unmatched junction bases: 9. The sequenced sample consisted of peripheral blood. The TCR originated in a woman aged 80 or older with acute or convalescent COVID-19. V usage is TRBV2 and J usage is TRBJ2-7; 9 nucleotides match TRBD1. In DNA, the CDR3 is TGTGCCAGCAGGAGACCGGGACAGGGAGGCTACGAGCAGTACTTC. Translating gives CASRRPGQGGYEQYF.